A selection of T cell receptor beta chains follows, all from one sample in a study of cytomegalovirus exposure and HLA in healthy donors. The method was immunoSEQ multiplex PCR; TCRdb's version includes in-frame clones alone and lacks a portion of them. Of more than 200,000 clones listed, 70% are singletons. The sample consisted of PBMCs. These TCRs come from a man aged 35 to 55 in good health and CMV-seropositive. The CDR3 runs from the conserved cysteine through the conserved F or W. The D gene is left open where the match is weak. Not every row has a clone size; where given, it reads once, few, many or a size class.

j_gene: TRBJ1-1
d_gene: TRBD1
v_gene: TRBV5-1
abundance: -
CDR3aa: CASSVRGWGTEAFF
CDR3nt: TGCGCCAGCAGCGTCAGGGGGTGGGGAACTGAAGCTTTCTTT

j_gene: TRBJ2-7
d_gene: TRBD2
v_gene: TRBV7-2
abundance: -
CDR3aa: CASRETSDSYEQYF
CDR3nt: TGTGCCAGCAGGGAGACTAGCGACTCCTACGAGCAGTACTTC

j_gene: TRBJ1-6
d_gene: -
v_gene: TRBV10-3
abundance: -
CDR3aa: CASRTQGQQNSPLHF
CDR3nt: TGTGCATCACGGACCCAAGGACAGCAAAATTCACCCCTCCACTTT

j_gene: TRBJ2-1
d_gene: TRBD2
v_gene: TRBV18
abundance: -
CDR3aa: CASSPPSGGPYNEQFF
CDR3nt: TGTGCCAGCTCACCACCTAGCGGGGGGCCGTACAATGAGCAGTTCTTC

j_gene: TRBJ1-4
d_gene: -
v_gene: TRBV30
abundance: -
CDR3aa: CARRQSRNEKLFF
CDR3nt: TGTGCCCGGCGACAGAGCAGAAATGAAAAACTGTTTTTT

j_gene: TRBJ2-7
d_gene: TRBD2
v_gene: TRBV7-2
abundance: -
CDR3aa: CASSLKAGPTKQYF
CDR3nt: TGTGCCAGCAGCTTAAAAGCGGGGCCTACCAAGCAGTACTTC

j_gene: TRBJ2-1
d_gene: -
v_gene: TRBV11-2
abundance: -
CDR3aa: CASSRSTSYNEQFF
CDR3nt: TGTGCCAGCAGCCGTTCTACCTCCTACAATGAGCAGTTCTTC

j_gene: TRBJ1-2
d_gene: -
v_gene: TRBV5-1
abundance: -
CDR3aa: CASSLAGRVYGYTF
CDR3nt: TGCGCCAGCAGCTTGGCCGGGAGGGTTTATGGCTACACCTTC

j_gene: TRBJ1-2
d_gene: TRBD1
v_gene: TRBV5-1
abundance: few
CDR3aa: CASSLGGQGQGYGYTF
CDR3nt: TGCGCCAGCAGCTTGGGGGGACAGGGGCAGGGCTATGGCTACACCTTC

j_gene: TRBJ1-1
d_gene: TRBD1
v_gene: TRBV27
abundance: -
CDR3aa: CASSLGGRGRLNTEAFF
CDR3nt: TGTGCCAGCAGTTTAGGAGGCAGGGGGAGACTGAACACTGAAGCTTTCTTT

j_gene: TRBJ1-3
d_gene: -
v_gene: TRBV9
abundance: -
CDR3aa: CASSDRVDSGNTIYF
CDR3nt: TGTGCCAGCAGCGACCGAGTTGACTCTGGAAACACCATATATTTT

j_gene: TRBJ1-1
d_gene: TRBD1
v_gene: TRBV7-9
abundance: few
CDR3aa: CASSTRWTGDTEAFF
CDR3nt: TGTGCCAGCAGCACCCGTTGGACAGGGGACACTGAAGCTTTCTTT

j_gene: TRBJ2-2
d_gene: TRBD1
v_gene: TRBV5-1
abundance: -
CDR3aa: CASSRDRGSTGELFF
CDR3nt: TGCGCCAGCAGCAGGGACAGGGGAAGCACCGGGGAGCTGTTTTTT

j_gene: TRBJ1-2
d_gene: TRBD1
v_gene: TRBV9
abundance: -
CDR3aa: CASSADRGGYGYTF
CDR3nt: TGTGCCAGCAGCGCGGACAGGGGTGGCTATGGCTACACCTTC

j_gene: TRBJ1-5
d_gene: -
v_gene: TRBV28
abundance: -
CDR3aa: CASSPGTRPSNQPQHF
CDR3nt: TGTGCCAGCAGCCCTGGGACACGGCCTAGCAATCAGCCCCAGCATTTT

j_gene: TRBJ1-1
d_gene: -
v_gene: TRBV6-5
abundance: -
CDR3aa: CASRGGRTTEAFF
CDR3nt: TGTGCCAGCCGGGGGGGGAGGACCACTGAAGCTTTCTTT

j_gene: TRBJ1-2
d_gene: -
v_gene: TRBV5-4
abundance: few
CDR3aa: CASSLETPQGGGYTF
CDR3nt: TGTGCCAGCAGCTTGGAGACACCTCAAGGGGGTGGCTACACCTTC

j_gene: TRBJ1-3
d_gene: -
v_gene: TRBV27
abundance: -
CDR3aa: CASSVGQSGNTIYF
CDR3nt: TGTGCCAGCAGTGTCGGACAGTCTGGAAACACCATATATTTT

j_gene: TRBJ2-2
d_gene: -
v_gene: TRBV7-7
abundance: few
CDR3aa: CASSLGSGADTGELFF
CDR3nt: TGTGCCAGCAGCTTAGGGTCAGGGGCGGACACCGGGGAGCTGTTTTTT

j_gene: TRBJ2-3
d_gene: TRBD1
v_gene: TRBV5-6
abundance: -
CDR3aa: CASSLTPNRGFRGTQYF
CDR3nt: TGTGCCAGCAGCCTAACGCCCAACAGGGGGTTCCGGGGTACGCAGTATTTT

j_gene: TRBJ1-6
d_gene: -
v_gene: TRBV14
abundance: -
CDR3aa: CASSQDRAGNSPLHF
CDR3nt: TGTGCCAGCAGCCAAGATCGGGCAGGGAATTCACCCCTCCACTTT

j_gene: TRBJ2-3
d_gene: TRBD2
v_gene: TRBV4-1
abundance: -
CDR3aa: CASSPVGSSGEVTDTQYF
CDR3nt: TGCGCCAGCAGCCCCGTCGGGTCTAGCGGGGAAGTGACAGATACGCAGTATTTT

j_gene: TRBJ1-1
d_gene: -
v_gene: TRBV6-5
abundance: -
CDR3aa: CASSYSAMMIPEAFF
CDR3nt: TGTGCCAGCAGTTACTCGGCAATGATGATTCCCGAAGCTTTCTTT

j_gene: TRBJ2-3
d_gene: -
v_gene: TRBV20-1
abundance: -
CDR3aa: CSALQGAQYF
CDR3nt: TGCAGTGCCCTACAAGGGGCGCAGTATTTT

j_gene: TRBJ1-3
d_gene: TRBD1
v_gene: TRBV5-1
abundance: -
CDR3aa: CASSFGTGSGNTIYF
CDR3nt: TGCGCCAGCAGCTTCGGGACAGGGTCTGGAAACACCATATATTTT

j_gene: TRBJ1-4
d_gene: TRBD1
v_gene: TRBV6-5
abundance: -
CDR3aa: CASSQQGAKGKLFF
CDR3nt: TGTGCCAGCAGTCAACAGGGGGCTAAAGGAAAACTGTTTTTT

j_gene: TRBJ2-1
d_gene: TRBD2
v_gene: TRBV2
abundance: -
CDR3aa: CASSEGTSVPGDEQFF
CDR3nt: TGTGCCAGCAGTGAAGGGACTAGCGTTCCCGGCGATGAGCAGTTCTTC

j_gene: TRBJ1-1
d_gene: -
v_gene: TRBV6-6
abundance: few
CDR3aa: CASSYPRQGNAEAFF
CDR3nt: TGTGCCAGCAGTTACCCCAGGCAGGGGAACGCTGAAGCTTTCTTT

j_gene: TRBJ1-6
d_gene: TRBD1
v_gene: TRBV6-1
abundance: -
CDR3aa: CASTQATGESPLHF
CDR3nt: TGTGCCAGCACCCAGGCGACAGGGGAGTCACCCCTCCACTTT

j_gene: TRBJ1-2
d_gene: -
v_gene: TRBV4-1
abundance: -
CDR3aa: CASSPHPVNYGYTF
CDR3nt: TGCGCCAGCAGCCCCCACCCAGTGAACTATGGCTACACCTTC

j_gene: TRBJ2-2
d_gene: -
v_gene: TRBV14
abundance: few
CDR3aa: CASSQVGRAGELFF
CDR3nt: TGTGCCAGCAGCCAAGTAGGGCGGGCCGGGGAGCTGTTTTTT

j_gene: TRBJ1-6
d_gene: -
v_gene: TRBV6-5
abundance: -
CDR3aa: CASSAGPYNSPLHF
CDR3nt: TGTGCCAGCAGTGCGGGGCCCTATAATTCACCCCTCCACTTT

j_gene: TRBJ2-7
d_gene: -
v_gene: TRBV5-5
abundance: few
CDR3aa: CASSLPVSYEQYF
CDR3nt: TGTGCCAGCAGCCTGCCGGTTTCCTACGAGCAGTACTTC

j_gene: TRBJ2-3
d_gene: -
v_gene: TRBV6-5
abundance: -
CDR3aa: CASSYSPQGSTDTQYF
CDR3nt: TGTGCCAGCAGTTACTCCCCCCAGGGGTCGACAGATACGCAGTATTTT

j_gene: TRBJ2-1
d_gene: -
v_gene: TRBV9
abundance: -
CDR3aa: CASSVDGRRSYNEQFF
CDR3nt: TGTGCCAGCAGCGTAGATGGGCGAAGATCCTACAATGAGCAGTTCTTC

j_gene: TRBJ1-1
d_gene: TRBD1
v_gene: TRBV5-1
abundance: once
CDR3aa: CASSPYMRQGGTNTEAFF
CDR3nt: TGCGCCAGCAGCCCTTATATGAGACAGGGTGGGACGAACACTGAAGCTTTCTTT

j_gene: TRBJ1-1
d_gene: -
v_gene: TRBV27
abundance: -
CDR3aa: CASSLGAHTEAFF
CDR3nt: TGTGCCAGCAGTTTAGGGGCTCACACTGAAGCTTTCTTT

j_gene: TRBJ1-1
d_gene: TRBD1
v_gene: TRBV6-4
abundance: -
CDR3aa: CASSYSPGQGATEAFF
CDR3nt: TGTGCCAGCAGCTACTCCCCGGGACAGGGGGCAACTGAAGCTTTCTTT

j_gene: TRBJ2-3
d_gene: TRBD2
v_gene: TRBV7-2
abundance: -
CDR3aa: CASSFTGLATDTQYF
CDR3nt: TGTGCCAGCAGCTTTACGGGACTAGCTACAGATACGCAGTATTTT

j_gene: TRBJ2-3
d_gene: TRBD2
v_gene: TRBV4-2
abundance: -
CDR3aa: CASSQDIAGGTDTQYF
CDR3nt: TGTGCCAGCAGCCAAGACATTGCGGGGGGGACAGATACGCAGTATTTT

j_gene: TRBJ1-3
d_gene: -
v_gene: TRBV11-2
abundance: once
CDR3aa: CASRGGGNTIYF
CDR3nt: TGTGCCAGCAGGGGAGGTGGAAACACCATATATTTT

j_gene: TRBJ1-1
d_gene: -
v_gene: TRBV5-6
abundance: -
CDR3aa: CASTSRGLNTEAFF
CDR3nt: TGTGCCAGCACCTCCCGAGGTCTCAACACTGAAGCTTTCTTT

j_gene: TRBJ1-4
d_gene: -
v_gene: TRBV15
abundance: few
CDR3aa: CATSRGPGGGGEKLFF
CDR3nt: TGTGCCACCAGCAGAGGCCCGGGGGGCGGCGGTGAAAAACTGTTTTTT

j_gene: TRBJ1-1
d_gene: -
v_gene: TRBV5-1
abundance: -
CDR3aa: CASSLNGEFTEAFF
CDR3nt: TGCGCCAGCAGCTTAAACGGGGAGTTCACTGAAGCTTTCTTT

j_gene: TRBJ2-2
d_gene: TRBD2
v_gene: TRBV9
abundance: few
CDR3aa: CASSLPTSGGTGELFF
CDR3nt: TGTGCCAGCAGCTTGCCGACTAGCGGGGGGACCGGGGAGCTGTTTTTT

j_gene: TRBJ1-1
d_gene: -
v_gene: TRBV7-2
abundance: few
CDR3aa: CASRRGGRDRTEAFF
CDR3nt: TGTGCCAGCAGAAGGGGGGGACGGGATCGGACTGAAGCTTTCTTT

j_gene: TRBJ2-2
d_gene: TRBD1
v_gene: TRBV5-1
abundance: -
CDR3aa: CASSLTSLTGWAGELFF
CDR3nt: TGCGCCAGCAGCTTGACGAGTTTGACAGGGTGGGCCGGGGAGCTGTTTTTT

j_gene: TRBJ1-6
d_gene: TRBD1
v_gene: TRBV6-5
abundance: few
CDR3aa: CASTQRQGQNSPLHF
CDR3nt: TGTGCCAGCACGCAGAGACAGGGCCAAAACTCACCCCTCCACTTT

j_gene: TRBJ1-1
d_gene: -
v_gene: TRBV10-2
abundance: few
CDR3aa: CASSDSLMNTEAFF
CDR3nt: TGCGCCAGCAGTGACAGTTTAATGAACACTGAAGCTTTCTTT

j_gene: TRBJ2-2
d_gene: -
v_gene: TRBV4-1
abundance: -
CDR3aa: CASSPIGGLPGELFF
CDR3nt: TGCGCCAGCAGCCCGATCGGGGGGCTTCCCGGGGAGCTGTTTTTT

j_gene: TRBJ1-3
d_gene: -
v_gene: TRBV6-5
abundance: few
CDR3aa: CASSYSGTAADTIYF
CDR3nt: TGTGCCAGCAGTTACTCCGGAACAGCGGCGGACACCATATATTTT

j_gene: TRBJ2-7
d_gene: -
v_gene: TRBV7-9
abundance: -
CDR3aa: CASGGTYYEQYF
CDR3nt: TGTGCCAGCGGGGGGACGTACTACGAGCAGTACTTC

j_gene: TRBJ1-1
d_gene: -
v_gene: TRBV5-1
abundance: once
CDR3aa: CASSFIRTVNTEAFF
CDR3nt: TGCGCCAGCAGCTTTATAAGGACAGTAAACACTGAAGCTTTCTTT

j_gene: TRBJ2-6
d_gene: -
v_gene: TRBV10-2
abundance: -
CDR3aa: CASSDSSTGANVLTF
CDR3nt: TGCGCCAGCTCGGACTCAAGCACTGGGGCCAACGTCCTGACTTTC

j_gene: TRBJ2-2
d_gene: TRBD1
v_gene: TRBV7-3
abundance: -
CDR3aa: CASSLSTGEGELFF
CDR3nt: TGTGCCAGCAGCCTTTCGACAGGGGAAGGGGAGCTGTTTTTT

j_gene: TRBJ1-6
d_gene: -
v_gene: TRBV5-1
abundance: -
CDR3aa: CASSLGEGEGSPLHF
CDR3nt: TGCGCCAGCAGCTTAGGAGAGGGGGAAGGTTCACCCCTCCACTTT

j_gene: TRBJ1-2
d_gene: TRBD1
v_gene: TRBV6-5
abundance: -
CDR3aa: CASSPRTGDYGYTF
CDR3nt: TGTGCCAGCAGTCCCCGGACAGGGGACTATGGCTACACCTTC

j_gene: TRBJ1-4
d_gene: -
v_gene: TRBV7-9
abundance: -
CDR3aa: CASSLGQGIGEKLFF
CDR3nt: TGTGCCAGCAGCTTAGGGCAGGGGATCGGTGAAAAACTGTTTTTT

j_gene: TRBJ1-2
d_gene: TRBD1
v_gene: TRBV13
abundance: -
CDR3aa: CASSLDLDRGNGYTF
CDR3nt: TGTGCCAGCAGCTTAGATTTGGACAGGGGGAATGGCTACACCTTC

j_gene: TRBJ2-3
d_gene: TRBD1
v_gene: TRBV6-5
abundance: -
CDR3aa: CASSGRDRGNYF
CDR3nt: TGTGCCAGCAGTGGCCGGGACAGGGGTAACTATTTT